The source of this T cell receptor beta chain is a study of neurological immune-mediated disorders. The germline CDR1 and CDR2 sequences are MNHEY and SVGAGI. The CDR3 is made up of 14 amino acids. V shed 6 bases and J 7 bases; nucleotides not matched to a gene: 9. This clonotype was recorded many times. The authors produced cDNA by 5'RACE using 10-nucleotide random UMIs. TCRdb redid the calling of the 5' RACE reads with MiXCR, one entry per CDR3 protein. The table has some 80,000 distinct CDR3 sequences, approximately 4.6% seen once. This sample's time point: longitudinal time-point 3. Sequencing was performed on PBMCs. The genes are TRBV6-5 and TRBJ2-3; 8 nucleotides match TRBD1. The receptor comes from a woman aged 60-75 years with multiple sclerosis. CDR3 sequence: CASSLGTGGNTQYF. For the CDR3, the DNA is TGTGCCAGCAGCTTAGGGACAGGTGGGAATACGCAGTATTTT.